Below are 27 T cell receptor beta chains sequenced from a single sample in a study of STAT3 mutations in large granular lymphocyte leukemia. Antigens of these TCRs are unknown. Method: immunoSEQ multiplex PCR; TCRdb's copy keeps in-frame clones and lacks some. The sample consists of approximately 10,000 clones, 70% to 90% of them appearing once. Study-wide results and caveats: At least one immunodominant TCR beta clonotype appeared in every T-cell large granular lymphocyte leukemia patient.

What was sequenced was peripheral blood mononuclear cells. The receptor set was obtained from a man aged 60 to 75 with T-cell large granular lymphocyte leukemia. Some clones in this sample may be carry-over from other donors' samples.

V gene TRBV18 combines with J gene TRBJ2-1, with 8 bases lining up with TRBD2. J gave up 4 bases and V 6 bases, and 8 bases lay outside the gene matches. CDR1 is KGHSH, CDR2 LQKENI, per germline. The CDR3 sequence is 15 residues long. CDR3: CASSPRGVLYNEQFF. The CDR3 region has the DNA TGTGCCAGCTCGCCGCGGGGGGTTTTGTACAATGAGCAGTTCTTC.

V and J are TRBV7-9 and TRBJ2-1; 9 bases match TRBD1. The CDR3 is made up of 15 amino acids. The junction had 5 bases not matched to a gene; V was cut back by 5 bases and J by 3 bases. Germline V gene sequence: CDR1 SEHNR, CDR2 FQNEAQ (reference sequence). The CDR3 spells CASSDRDRDYNEQFF. The CDR3 region has the DNA TGTGCCAGCAGCGACCGGGACAGGGACTACAATGAGCAGTTCTTC.

This chain joins TRBV10-2 and TRBJ2-3; TRBD1 matches at 9 bases. Germline lookup yields CDR1 WSHSY and CDR2 SAAADI. The CDR3 covers 15 residues. Trimming took 3 bases from V and 2 from J; bases not matched to a gene: 3. CDR3 DNA sequence: TGCGCCAGCAGTGAAGGGACAGGGTTCACAGATACGCAGTATTTT. It encodes CASSEGTGFTDTQYF.

The gene calls are TRBV6-6 and TRBJ2-5; 13 positions match TRBD2. V lost 6 bases and J lost 0; bases outside the gene matches: 4. CDR3 length: 16 amino acids. The germline V gene encodes CDR1 MNHNY and CDR2 SVGAGI (reference sequence). CDR3 residues: CASRPGLAGYQETQYF. The CDR3 DNA sequence: TGTGCCAGCAGGCCGGGACTAGCGGGATACCAAGAGACCCAGTACTTC.

J is TRBJ1-2 and V is TRBV29-1, with D perhaps TRBD1 (5 bases). CDR1 and CDR2 (germline): SQVTM, ANQGSEA. Between the trimmed V and J ends, which lost 6 bases and 5 bases, there was a span of 16 bases. The CDR3 spans 13 residues. The CDR3 here is CSVGTGQGYGYTF. The DNA for the CDR3 is TGCAGCGTCGGTACGGGGCAGGGATATGGCTACACCTTC.

This chain links TRBV30 with TRBJ2-7; 8 bases fit TRBD1. With V trimmed by 1 base and J by 5 bases, 4 bases remained unmatched. CDR3 length equals 13 residues. CDR1 is GTSNPN, CDR2 SVGIG, per germline (reference sequence). This chain's CDR3 is CAWSEDRAHEQYF. CDR3 DNA: TGTGCCTGGAGTGAGGACAGGGCGCACGAGCAGTACTTC.

This chain connects TRBV30 to TRBJ1-1; possible D gene TRBD1, 5 bases. CDR3 length: 17 residues. The V and J ends lost 4 bases and 1 base respectively, with 22 bases between them. Germline V gene data show CDR1 as GTSNPN and CDR2 as SVGIG (reference sequence). In DNA, the CDR3 is TGTGCCTGGATGTGGGGGGGAATGGTTGGGCCGAACACTGAAGCTTTCTTT. Encoded protein: CAWMWGGMVGPNTEAFF.

The CDR3 region is CASSLQGETSNQPQHF. The DNA of the CDR3 is TGTGCCAGCAGTCTTCAGGGGGAAACCAGCAATCAGCCCCAGCATTTT. The V call is TRBV27, the J call TRBJ1-5, with TRBD1 matching 7 bases. After removal of 5 bases from V and 1 base from J, the junction contained 8 bases not matched to a gene. CDR1 is MNHEY and CDR2 is SMNVEV in the germline V gene (reference sequence). The CDR3 covers 16 residues.

The gene calls are TRBV7-8 and TRBJ2-7, with 8 bases fitting TRBD1. Germline values: CDR1 SGHVS, CDR2 FQNEAQ. V shed 5 bases, J shed 3 bases, and the junction held 12 bases outside the gene matches. The CDR3 has 16 residues. The CDR3 spells CASSPKRDRSRYEQYF. CDR3 in DNA: TGTGCCAGCAGCCCAAAACGGGACAGGTCACGCTACGAGCAGTACTTC.

The chain employs TRBV5-1 and TRBJ1-2, with 9 bases that match TRBD1. Germline V CDR1 and CDR2: SGHRS, YFSETQ. This CDR3 has 13 residues. Trimming cost V 1 base and J 8 bases; bases outside gene matches: 3. The CDR3 reads CASSLRQGEGYTF. Written as DNA, the CDR3 is TGCGCCAGCAGCTTGCGACAGGGGGAAGGCTACACCTTC.

The chain is built from TRBV9 and TRBJ1-2; D call uncertain. The V and J ends lost 4 bases and 4 bases respectively, with 17 bases between them. CDR3 length equals 15 residues. CDR1 is SGDLS, CDR2 YYNGEE, per germline. The CDR3 nucleotides read TGTGCCAGCAGCCCCCGACCGGGTTGGGGCTATGGCTACACCTTC. The encoded protein is CASSPRPGWGYGYTF.

The rearrangement joins TRBV5-1 to TRBJ2-2, with D hard to call. V was shortened by 1 base and J by 5 bases, with 15 bases between the two germline ends. The CDR3 is made up of 16 amino acids. Germline V gene sequence: CDR1 SGHRS, CDR2 YFSETQ. The CDR3 spells CASSLRAEVGTGELFF. CDR3 nucleotide sequence: TGCGCCAGCAGCTTGAGGGCAGAAGTTGGGACCGGGGAGCTGTTTTTT.

Of note for this clone: Other DNA sequences in this specimen translate into the identical CDR3. This sequence joins TRBV7-9 and TRBJ2-7; 9 nucleotides align to TRBD1. From germline, CDR1 is SEHNR and CDR2 FQNEAQ (reference sequence). With V trimmed by 5 bases and J by 4 bases, 9 bases remained unmatched. The CDR3 sequence is 15 residues long. This CDR3 is CASSPLDRGGYEQYF. Written as DNA, the CDR3 is TGTGCCAGCAGCCCTCTGGACAGGGGAGGGTACGAGCAGTACTTC.

The genes are TRBV7-9 and TRBJ1-1; TRBD1 matches at 8 bases. The V segment lost 6 bases and the J segment 3 bases; nucleotides outside the gene matches: 3. Germline CDR1 is SEHNR and CDR2 is FQNEAQ (reference sequence). CDR3 length equals 13 residues. Written as DNA, the CDR3 is TGTGCCAGCAGGACACAGGGGGACACTGAAGCTTTCTTT. Translated, it gives CASRTQGDTEAFF.

The chain joins TRBV19 to TRBJ2-1; D may be TRBD1 (6 bases). V shed 7 bases and J shed 4 bases, with 17 bases lying between them. The CDR3 has 15 amino acids. Germline V CDR1 and CDR2: LNHDA, SQIVND (reference sequence). The CDR3 reads CASTSGHTTYNEQFF. CDR3 DNA: TGTGCCAGTACCTCGGGACACACGACGTACAATGAGCAGTTCTTC.

This chain joins TRBV9 and TRBJ1-2; D not resolved. The CDR3 covers 13 residues. The V end was cut by 4 bases, the J end by 7 bases, with 14 bases between. Germline V gene lookup returns CDR1 SGDLS and CDR2 YYNGEE. In nucleotides, the CDR3 is TGTGCCAGCAGCATCCAGACCCGGAGTGGCTACACCTTC. Translating it yields CASSIQTRSGYTF.

The chain links TRBV4-3 to TRBJ2-2; TRBD2 might be the D (6 bases). This CDR3 has 15 residues. CDR1 and CDR2 (germline): LGHNA, YSLEER. V dropped 4 bases and J dropped 5 bases, with 14 bases sitting between them. The DNA of the CDR3 is TGCGCCAGCAGCCCGGGGAGGTTCGAAACCGGGGAGCTGTTTTTT. It is translated as CASSPGRFETGELFF.

In the case of this clone: Lacking the conserved final phenylalanine or tryptophan, this CDR3 likely reflects a read error. It is unclear where the CDR3 begins or ends on the DNA, so no DNA is shown, and the CDR3 is as TCRdb lists it. The chain employs TRBV6-6 and TRBJ2-4; the table names TRBD2, a call not compared with the DNA. The CDR3 is 13 amino acids in total, end residues counted. Germline V gene sequence: CDR1 MNHNY, CDR2 SVGAGI (reference sequence). The CDR3: CASSSIGLAEALY.

The CDR3 nucleotides read TGTGCCAGCAGCGTAGTCGGGACCTACACAGATACGCAGTATTTT. This sequence encodes CASSVVGTYTDTQYF. J is TRBJ2-3 and V is TRBV9; D is possibly TRBD1 or TRBD2 (5 bases each). This CDR3 is built from 15 residues. V shed 0 bases and J shed 2 bases, with 10 bases lying between them. CDR1 SGDLS and CDR2 YYNGEE come from the germline V gene.

The chain employs TRBV28 and TRBJ1-2; D is ambiguous. CDR1 and CDR2 (germline): MDHEN, SYDVKM. This CDR3 is 13 amino acids long. The V end lost 3 bases, the J end lost 3 bases, and 8 bases lay between the germline ends. For the CDR3, the DNA is TGTGCCAGCAGTTTGTACAACTACTATGGCTACACCTTC. This translates into CASSLYNYYGYTF.

This chain connects TRBV28 to TRBJ2-7; possibly TRBD1 for D (5 bases). Trimming removed 2 bases at V and 4 bases at J, with 12 bases between. CDR1 is MDHEN, CDR2 SYDVKM, per germline. The CDR3 sequence is 14 residues long. The CDR3 coding sequence is TGTGCCAGCAGTTTACCGGACACCTTTTACGAGCAGTACTTC. It translates to CASSLPDTFYEQYF.

This sequence joins TRBV7-2 and TRBJ2-7; a weak D match, TRBD1 (5 bases). V lost 9 bases and J 3 bases, leaving 18 bases between the germline ends. The V gene's germline CDR1 is SGHTA and CDR2 FQGNSA. The CDR3 totals 14 residues. CDR3 amino acids: CASRRGIGRYEQYF. CDR3 sequence (DNA): TGTGCCAGTCGAAGGGGTATAGGGCGCTACGAGCAGTACTTC.

V usage is TRBV5-1 and J usage is TRBJ2-3; D remains ambiguous. This CDR3 region has 12 residues. V gave up 3 bases and J gave up 4 bases, with 6 bases separating them. Germline CDR1 SGHRS, CDR2 YFSETQ. CDR3 region: CASSSQADTQYF. The CDR3 coding sequence is TGCGCCAGCAGCTCCCAGGCAGATACGCAGTATTTT.

This clone has a single count. The chain carries TRBV5-4 and TRBJ1-2, with D unresolved. V lost 0 bases, J lost 2 bases, and 5 bases lay in between. The CDR3 runs 13 residues. CDR1 and CDR2 from the germline V gene are SGHNT and YYREEE (reference sequence). The CDR3 DNA sequence: TGTGCCAGCAGCTTGGCCGAAAACTATGGCTACACCTTC. Translation gives CASSLAENYGYTF.

The chain combines TRBV9 with TRBJ2-2, with a tentative D call TRBD1 (5 bases). Germline CDR1 is SGDLS and CDR2 is YYNGEE. The CDR3 is 14 amino acids. Trimming pared 0 bases from V and 6 bases from J, leaving 9 bases between. The CDR3 DNA is TGTGCCAGCAGCGTAGCTAGGGGCGCCGGGGAGCTGTTTTTT. Its translation: CASSVARGAGELFF.

This clone was observed a few times. The gene calls are TRBV15 and TRBJ1-5; perhaps TRBD1 as D (6 bases). Germline CDR1 reads LNHNV; CDR2 reads YYDKDF (reference sequence). Trimming took 6 bases from V and 0 from J, leaving 9 bases between them. The CDR3 is 14 amino acids. CDR3 in DNA: TGTGCCACCAGACAGGGACTTAGCAATCAGCCCCAGCATTTT. It is translated as CATRQGLSNQPQHF.

In this sample, this clone turned up once. This chain links TRBV5-6 with TRBJ1-4; 10 bases are a match to TRBD1. The V gene's germline CDR1 is SGHDT and CDR2 YYEEEE. This CDR3 is 15 amino acids long. The V segment lost 3 bases and the J segment 6 bases; nucleotides outside the gene matches: 5. The CDR3 DNA follows: TGTGCCAGCAGCTCAACCGGGACAGGGGATGAAAAACTGTTTTTT. Amino acid sequence: CASSSTGTGDEKLFF.